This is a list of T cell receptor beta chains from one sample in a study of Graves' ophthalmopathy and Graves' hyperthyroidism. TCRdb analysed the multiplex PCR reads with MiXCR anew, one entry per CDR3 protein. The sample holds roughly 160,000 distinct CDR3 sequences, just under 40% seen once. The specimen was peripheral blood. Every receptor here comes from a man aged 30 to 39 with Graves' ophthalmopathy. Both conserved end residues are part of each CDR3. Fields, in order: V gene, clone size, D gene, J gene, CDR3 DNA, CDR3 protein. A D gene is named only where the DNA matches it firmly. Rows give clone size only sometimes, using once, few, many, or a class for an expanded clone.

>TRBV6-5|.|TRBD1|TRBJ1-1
TGTGCCAGCAGTTACTCGAACTTGACAGGGGGCGTCACTAAAGCTTTCTTT
CASSYSNLTGGVTKAFF
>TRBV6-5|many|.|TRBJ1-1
TGTGCCAGCAGTCGCAGACGGAACTTAGGGTCTGAAGCTTTCTTT
CASSRRRNLGSEAFF
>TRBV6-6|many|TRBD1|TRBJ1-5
TGTGCCAGCAGCTTTACCAAGAGGACAGGACGGGGTTATCAGCCCCAGCATTTT
CASSFTKRTGRGYQPQHF
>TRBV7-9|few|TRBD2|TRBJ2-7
TGTGCCAGCAGCTTACGTCTGGGCGGGAGCGACGAGCAGTACTTC
CASSLRLGGSDEQYF
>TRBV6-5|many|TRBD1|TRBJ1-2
TGTGCCAGCAGCTCGGACAGGGGAGGCTATGGCTACACCTTC
CASSSDRGGYGYTF
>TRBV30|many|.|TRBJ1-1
TGTGCCTGGAGTTCAGGTAACACTGAAGCTTTCTTT
CAWSSGNTEAFF
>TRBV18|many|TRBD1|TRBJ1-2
TGTGCCAGCTCACCTGAGGGGGCCTATGGCTACACCTTC
CASSPEGAYGYTF
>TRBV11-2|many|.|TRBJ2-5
TGTGCCAGCAGCTTAAGACAGTACCAAGAGACCCAGTACTTC
CASSLRQYQETQYF
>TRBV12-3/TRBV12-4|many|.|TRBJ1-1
TGTGCCAGCAGTCCTAACAGGGCGGCTGAAGCTTTCTTT
CASSPNRAAEAFF
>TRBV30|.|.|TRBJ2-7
TGTGCCTGGAGTGTTTCTGGATACGAGCAGTACTTC
CAWSVSGYEQYF
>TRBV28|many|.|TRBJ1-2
TGTGCCAGCAGTTTCCCCTTGGCGTTGGGAGCTAACTATGGCTACACCTTC
CASSFPLALGANYGYTF
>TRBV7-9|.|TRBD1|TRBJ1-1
TGTGCCAGCAGCGCGAAGACAGGGGCGCACACTGAAGCTTTCTTT
CASSAKTGAHTEAFF
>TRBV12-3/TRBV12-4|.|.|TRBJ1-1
TGTGCCAGCAGGGGACAAGCGAACACTGAAGCTTTCTTT
CASRGQANTEAFF
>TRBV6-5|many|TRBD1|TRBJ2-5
TGTGCCAGCAGCTCACAAGAGACAGGGGGCGCGGAGACCCAGTACTTC
CASSSQETGGAETQYF
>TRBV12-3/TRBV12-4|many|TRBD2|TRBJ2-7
TGTGCCAGCAGGGCCGTAACTAGCGGTGTCACCTACGAGCAGTACTTC
CASRAVTSGVTYEQYF
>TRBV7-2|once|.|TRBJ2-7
TGTGCCAGCAGCGCCGCGAAGGGCACCTCCTACGAGCAGTACTTC
CASSAAKGTSYEQYF
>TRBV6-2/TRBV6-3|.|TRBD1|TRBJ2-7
TGTGCCAGTCGGGACAGGGACTACGAGCAGTACTTC
CASRDRDYEQYF
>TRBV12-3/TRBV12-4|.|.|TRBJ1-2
TGTGCCAGCAGCACGACCGTGAACTATGGCTACACCTTC
CASSTTVNYGYTF
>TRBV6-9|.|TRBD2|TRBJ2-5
TGTGCCAGCAGTTTTTTTGCGGGAGGGCAGTCAGAGACCCAGTACTTC
CASSFFAGGQSETQYF
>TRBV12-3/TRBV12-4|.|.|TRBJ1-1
TGTGCCAGCAGTTTTTCTGGGGGGGACGTATGGATTGTTGGCACTGAAGCTTTCTTT
CASSFSGGDVWIVGTEAFF
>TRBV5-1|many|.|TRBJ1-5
TGCGCCAGCAGCTTGGAAGGGTCGGCGGGACAGCCCCAGCATTTT
CASSLEGSAGQPQHF
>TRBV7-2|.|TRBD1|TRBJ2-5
TGTGCCAGCAGCCTTCACCCAGGGGGCCGGGAGACCCAGTACTTC
CASSLHPGGRETQYF
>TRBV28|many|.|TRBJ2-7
TGTGCCAGCGGGATTTACGAGCAGTACTTC
CASGIYEQYF
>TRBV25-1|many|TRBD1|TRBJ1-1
TGTGCCAGCAGTGGGGGGACAGGGACCATGAACACTGAAGCTTTCTTT
CASSGGTGTMNTEAFF
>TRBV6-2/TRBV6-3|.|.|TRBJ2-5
TGTGCCAGCAGTTACTCGAGCTTTGGTGGGCACCTGTACTTC
CASSYSSFGGHLYF
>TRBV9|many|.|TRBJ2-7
TGTGCCAGCAGCACAGGATCCTATTCCTACGAGCAGTACTTC
CASSTGSYSYEQYF
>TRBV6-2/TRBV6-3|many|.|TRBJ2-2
TGTGCCAGCAGGGAGAGACGAACGAACACCGGGGAGCTGTTTTTT
CASRERRTNTGELFF
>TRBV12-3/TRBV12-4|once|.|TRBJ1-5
TGTGCCAGCAGTCCCTCGGGTGTCTACAATCAGCCCCAGCATTTT
CASSPSGVYNQPQHF
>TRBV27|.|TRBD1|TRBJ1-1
TGTGCCAGCAGTTTATTACCCGGACAGGGGTCCTTAACTGAAGCTTTCTTT
CASSLLPGQGSLTEAFF
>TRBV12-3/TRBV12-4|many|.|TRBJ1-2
TGTGCCAGCAGTTTTGAGACCAACTATGGCTACACCTTC
CASSFETNYGYTF
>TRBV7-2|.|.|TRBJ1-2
TGTGCCAGCAGCTTGAAGTATGGCTACACCTTC
CASSLKYGYTF
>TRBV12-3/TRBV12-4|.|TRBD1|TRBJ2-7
TGTGCCAGCAGTTTAGGAACCGGGACAGGAGCCTACGAGCAGTACTTC
CASSLGTGTGAYEQYF
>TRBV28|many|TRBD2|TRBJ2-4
TGTGCCAGCAGTCTGGACCTCGCGGGAGCGCGGAACATTCAGTACTTC
CASSLDLAGARNIQYF
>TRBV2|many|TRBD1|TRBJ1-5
TGTGCCAGCAGTGGGCAGGGGGGCAGCAATCAGCCCCAGCATTTT
CASSGQGGSNQPQHF
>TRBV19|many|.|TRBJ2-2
TGTGCCAGTATTTCCAGCGCGAACACCGGGGAGCTGTTTTTT
CASISSANTGELFF
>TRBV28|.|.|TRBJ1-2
TGTGCCAGCAGTCTTAACAGGGAGGGCTACACCTTC
CASSLNREGYTF
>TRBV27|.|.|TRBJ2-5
TGTGCCAGCAGTTTCGGGACCTCCCACTCCGAGACCCAGTACTTC
CASSFGTSHSETQYF
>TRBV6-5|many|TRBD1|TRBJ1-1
TGTGCCAGCAGGCCCACAGGGGGCACTGAAGCTTTCTTT
CASRPTGGTEAFF
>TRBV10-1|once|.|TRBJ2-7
TGCGCCAGCAGTGAGGGACTCCTGGGGGAGCAGTACTTC
CASSEGLLGEQYF
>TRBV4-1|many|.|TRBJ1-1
TGCGCCAGCAGCCAAGATGGGCAGCCGAACACTGAAGCTTTCTTT
CASSQDGQPNTEAFF
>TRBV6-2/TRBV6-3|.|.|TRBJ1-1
TGTGCCAGCAGCCCGGGACGCTTGAACACTGAAGCTTTCTTT
CASSPGRLNTEAFF
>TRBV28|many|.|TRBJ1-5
TGTGCCAGCAGTGAAGGAGGTCAGCCCCAGCATTTT
CASSEGGQPQHF
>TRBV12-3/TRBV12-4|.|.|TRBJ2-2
TGTGCCAGCAGTTTACTTTCCGGGGAGCTGTTTTTT
CASSLLSGELFF
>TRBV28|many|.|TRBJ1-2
TGTGCCAGCAGTCCCCTCCTTCTTGTTAGTGGCTACACCTTC
CASSPLLLVSGYTF
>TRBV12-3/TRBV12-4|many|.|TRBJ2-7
TGTGCCAGCAGAGAAAACTTGGGGGAGCAGTACTTC
CASRENLGEQYF
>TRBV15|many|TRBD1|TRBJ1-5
TGTGCCACCAGCAGAGATCCTCGACAGGGGCAGCCCCAGCATTTT
CATSRDPRQGQPQHF
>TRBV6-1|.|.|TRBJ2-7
TGTGCCAGCAACCTAGCGAGGTATACCGAGCAGTACTTC
CASNLARYTEQYF
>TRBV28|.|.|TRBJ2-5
TGTGCCAGCAGTTTAAAAGGGGCAGGGCTGGTGTACTTC
CASSLKGAGLVYF
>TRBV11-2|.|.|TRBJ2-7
TGTGCCAGCAGCTTAGTAACGGATTTCGAGCAGTACTTC
CASSLVTDFEQYF
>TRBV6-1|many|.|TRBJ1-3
TGTGCCAGCAGTGTTCGGTTCTCTGGAAACACCATATATTTT
CASSVRFSGNTIYF
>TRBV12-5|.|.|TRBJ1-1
TGTGCTAGTGGTTTGGTAGTCTTACAGGGAGACACTGAAGCTTTCTTT
CASGLVVLQGDTEAFF
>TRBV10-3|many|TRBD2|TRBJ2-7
TGTGCCATCAGTGAGGCTAGCGGGAGGTTCTACGAGCAGTACTTC
CAISEASGRFYEQYF
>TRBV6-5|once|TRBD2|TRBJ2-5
TGTGCCAGCAGTTACTCTGAGACTAGCTTGGAGACCCAGTACTTC
CASSYSETSLETQYF
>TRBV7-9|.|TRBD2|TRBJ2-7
TGTGCCAGCAGCCCTCTAGCGGGAGTCGGCGAGCAGTACTTC
CASSPLAGVGEQYF
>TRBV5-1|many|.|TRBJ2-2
TGCGCCAGCAGCGGGGCCGGGGGCGCGGGCACCGGGGAGCTGTTTTTT
CASSGAGGAGTGELFF
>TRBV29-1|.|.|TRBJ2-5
TGCAGCGTTGTCCCTAGCGCACAAGAGACCCAGTACTTC
CSVVPSAQETQYF
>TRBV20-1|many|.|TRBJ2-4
TGCAGTGCTGTTCGGGATAGGACCAAAAACATTCAGTACTTC
CSAVRDRTKNIQYF
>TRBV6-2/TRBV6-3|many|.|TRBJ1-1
TGTGCCAGCAGTTACCCCCCCGGGGGATTGGACACTGAAGCTTTCTTT
CASSYPPGGLDTEAFF
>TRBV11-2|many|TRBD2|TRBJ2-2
TGTGCCAGCAGCTTTCCTAACAACCTAGCGGGAGGCGGGGAGCTGTTTTTT
CASSFPNNLAGGGELFF
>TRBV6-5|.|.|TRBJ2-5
TGTGCCAGCAGTTACTTGACCGGGTTTCAGGAGACCCAGTACTTC
CASSYLTGFQETQYF